The rows below give T cell receptor beta chains drawn from one sample of a study of shared clonotypes between healthy human individuals. Generated by immunoSEQ multiplex PCR, the TCRdb table keeps only in-frame clones and is missing some. In the table there are some 2,000,000 clones, about 94% of which are singletons. The material sequenced was naive CD4+ T cells sorted from blood. These receptors were obtained from a man younger than 35 in good health. CDR3s include the opening cysteine and the closing phenylalanine or tryptophan. A D gene is named only where the DNA matches it firmly. Only some rows state a clone size, as once, few, many or a class for expanded clones.

CASRSGQGVTGELFF,TGTGCCAGTAGGTCGGGACAGGGAGTAACCGGGGAGCTGTTTTTT,TRBV19,TRBD1,TRBJ2-2,NA
CATSPRLTDTQYF,TGTGCCACCAGCCCTCGCTTGACAGATACGCAGTATTTT,TRBV15,NA,TRBJ2-3,NA
CASSVNQETQYF,TGCGCCAGCAGCGTCAATCAAGAGACCCAGTACTTC,TRBV5-1,NA,TRBJ2-5,NA
CASSRDGNYEKLFF,TGTGCCAGCAGCCGGGACGGAAACTATGAAAAACTGTTTTTT,TRBV6-5,NA,TRBJ1-4,NA
CASSKPSGTEAFF,TGTGCCAGCAGTAAACCTTCGGGTACTGAAGCTTTCTTT,TRBV7-9,NA,TRBJ1-1,NA
CASSVLGGNTIYF,TGTGCCAGCAGCGTATTGGGTGGAAACACCATATATTTT,TRBV9,NA,TRBJ1-3,NA
CASSLTGGYPQPQHF,TGTGCCAGCAGCTTAACAGGGGGCTATCCTCAGCCCCAGCATTTT,TRBV7-8,TRBD1,TRBJ1-5,few
CAWSIGTPTSNQPQHF,TGTGCCTGGAGTATAGGGACACCGACCAGCAATCAGCCCCAGCATTTT,TRBV30,NA,TRBJ1-5,NA
CASSIVDREYQPQHF,TGTGCCAGTAGTATAGTCGACAGGGAATATCAGCCCCAGCATTTT,TRBV19,TRBD1,TRBJ1-5,NA
CASSLTGYNEQFF,TGTGCCAGCAGCTTAACCGGCTACAATGAGCAGTTCTTC,TRBV7-2,NA,TRBJ2-1,NA
CASSPPGLAGGAYNEQFF,TGTGCCAGCTCACCACCGGGACTAGCGGGAGGAGCCTACAATGAGCAGTTCTTC,TRBV18,TRBD2,TRBJ2-1,NA
CASSTGAGWAGELFF,TGTGCCAGCAGTACCGGAGCGGGATGGGCCGGGGAGCTGTTTTTT,TRBV5-5,TRBD2,TRBJ2-2,NA
CASSAPSRLCTF,TGTGCCAGCAGTGCCCCGAGCAGGCTGTGTACTTTT,TRBV2,NA,TRBJ1-4,NA
CASSRDMASYEQYF,TGTGCCAGCAGCAGGGACATGGCCTCCTACGAGCAGTACTTC,TRBV5-4,NA,TRBJ2-7,once
CASSRTRVGQETQYF,TGTGCCAGCAGTCGAACCAGGGTGGGACAAGAGACCCAGTACTTC,TRBV2,NA,TRBJ2-5,NA
CASSATGEGYTF,TGTGCCAGCAGCGCAACAGGGGAAGGCTACACCTTC,TRBV27,TRBD1,TRBJ1-2,NA
CASSRTSGVTGELFF,TGTGCCAGCAGCCGGACTAGCGGGGTGACCGGGGAGCTGTTTTTT,TRBV7-2,TRBD2,TRBJ2-2,NA
CASSPLGPNYGYTF,TGTGCCAGCAGTCCGCTCGGGCCCAACTATGGCTACACCTTC,TRBV27,NA,TRBJ1-2,NA
CSARGGYTF,TGCAGTGCTAGGGGTGGCTACACCTTC,TRBV20-1,NA,TRBJ1-2,NA
CASAGATSGNTIYF,TGTGCCAGCGCAGGGGCTACCTCTGGAAACACCATATATTTT,TRBV6-5,NA,TRBJ1-3,NA
CAGKDRELWGNEQFF,TGTGCCGGAAAAGACAGGGAGCTGTGGGGGAATGAGCAGTTCTTC,TRBV30,TRBD1,TRBJ2-1,NA
CASSQVWVLDRSNTGELFF,TGCGCCAGCAGCCAAGTTTGGGTGTTAGACAGGTCGAACACCGGGGAGCTGTTTTTT,TRBV4-3,NA,TRBJ2-2,NA
CASKATALGNQPQHF,TGTGCCAGCAAAGCGACAGCGTTGGGCAATCAGCCCCAGCATTTT,TRBV6-1,NA,TRBJ1-5,NA
CASSDPMRVIRGQFF,TGTGCCAGCAGTGACCCCATGAGGGTCATTAGGGGGCAGTTCTTC,TRBV25-1,NA,TRBJ2-1,once
CSVKEETQYF,TGCAGCGTAAAAGAAGAGACCCAGTACTTC,TRBV29-1,NA,TRBJ2-5,NA
CAITATSGRAYEQYF,TGTGCCATCACCGCGACTAGCGGGAGGGCCTACGAGCAGTACTTC,TRBV10-3,TRBD2,TRBJ2-7,NA
CASSTGVQEETQYF,TGTGCCAGCAGCACGGGGGTACAGGAAGAGACCCAGTACTTC,TRBV5-4,NA,TRBJ2-5,NA
CASSSPRREQFF,TGTGCCAGCAGTTCCCCTCGGCGGGAGCAGTTCTTC,TRBV6-5,NA,TRBJ2-1,NA
CASSLDSGGTYEQYF,TGTGCCAGCAGCTTAGACAGCGGGGGTACCTACGAGCAGTACTTC,TRBV11-2,TRBD2,TRBJ2-7,NA
CASSLPGDGNTIYF,TGCGCCAGCAGCTTGCCCGGGGACGGAAACACCATATATTTT,TRBV5-1,NA,TRBJ1-3,NA
CASSGQENSPLHF,TGTGCCAGCAGCGGACAGGAAAATTCACCCCTCCACTTT,TRBV11-2,TRBD1,TRBJ1-6,NA
CASSIRDMNTEAFF,TGTGCCAGTAGTATCCGGGACATGAACACTGAAGCTTTCTTT,TRBV19,NA,TRBJ1-1,NA
CGVGVETQYF,TGTGGCGTAGGAGTGGAGACCCAGTACTTC,TRBV30,NA,TRBJ2-5,NA
CASSLGQGKGEKLFF,TGCGCCAGCAGCTTGGGACAGGGCAAAGGGGAAAAACTGTTTTTT,TRBV5-1,TRBD1,TRBJ1-4,NA
CATSRDFAGHEQYF,TGTGCCACCAGCAGAGATTTCGCGGGCCACGAGCAGTACTTC,TRBV15,NA,TRBJ2-7,NA
CASSIQGKEGQPQHF,TGTGCCAGCTCAATACAGGGTAAAGAGGGTCAGCCCCAGCATTTT,TRBV18,NA,TRBJ1-5,NA
CASSSGLAALNTGELFF,TGTGCCAGCAGCTCCGGACTAGCGGCTTTGAACACCGGGGAGCTGTTTTTT,TRBV7-2,TRBD2,TRBJ2-2,once